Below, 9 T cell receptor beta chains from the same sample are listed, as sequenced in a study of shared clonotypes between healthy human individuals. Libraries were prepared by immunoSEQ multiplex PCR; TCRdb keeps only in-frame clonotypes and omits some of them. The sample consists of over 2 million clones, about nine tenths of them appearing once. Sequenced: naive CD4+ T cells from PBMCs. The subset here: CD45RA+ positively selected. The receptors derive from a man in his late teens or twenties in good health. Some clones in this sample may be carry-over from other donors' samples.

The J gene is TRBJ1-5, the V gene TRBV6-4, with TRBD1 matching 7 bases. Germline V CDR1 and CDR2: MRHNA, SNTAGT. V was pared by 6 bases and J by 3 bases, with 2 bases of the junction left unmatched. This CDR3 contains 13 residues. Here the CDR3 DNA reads TGTGCCAGCAGCACAGGGGACAATCAGCCCCAGCATTTT. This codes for CASSTGDNQPQHF.

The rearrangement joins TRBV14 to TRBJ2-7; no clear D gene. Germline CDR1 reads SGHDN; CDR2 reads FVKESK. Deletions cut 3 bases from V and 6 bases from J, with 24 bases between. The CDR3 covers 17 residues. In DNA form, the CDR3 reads TGTGCCAGCAGCCATACCCCCCTAAGGGTGGCCTTGGCCGAGCAGTACTTC. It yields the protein CASSHTPLRVALAEQYF.

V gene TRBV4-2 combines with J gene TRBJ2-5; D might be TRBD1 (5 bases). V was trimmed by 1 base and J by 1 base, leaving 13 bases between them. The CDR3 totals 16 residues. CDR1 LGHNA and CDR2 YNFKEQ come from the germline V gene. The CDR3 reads CASSQGPYRPQETQYF. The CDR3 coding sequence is TGTGCCAGCAGCCAAGGGCCGTACAGGCCCCAAGAGACCCAGTACTTC.

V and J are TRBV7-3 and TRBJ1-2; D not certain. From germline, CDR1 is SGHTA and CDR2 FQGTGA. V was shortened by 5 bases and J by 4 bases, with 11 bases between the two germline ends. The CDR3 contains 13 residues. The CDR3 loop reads CASSPGRSYGYTF. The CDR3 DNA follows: TGTGCCAGCAGCCCCGGCAGGAGCTATGGCTACACCTTC.

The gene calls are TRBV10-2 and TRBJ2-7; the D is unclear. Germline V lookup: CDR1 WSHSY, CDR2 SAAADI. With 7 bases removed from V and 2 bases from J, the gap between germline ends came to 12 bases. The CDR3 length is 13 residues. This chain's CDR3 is CASTLGSPYEQYF. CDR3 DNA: TGCGCCAGCACCCTCGGCAGTCCCTACGAGCAGTACTTC.

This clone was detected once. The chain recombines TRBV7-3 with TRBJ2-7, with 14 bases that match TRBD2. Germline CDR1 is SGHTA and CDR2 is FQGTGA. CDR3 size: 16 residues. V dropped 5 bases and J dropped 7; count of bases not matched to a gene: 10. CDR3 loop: CASSPGTSGSWREQYF. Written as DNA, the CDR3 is TGTGCCAGCAGCCCGGGGACTAGCGGGAGTTGGCGAGAGCAGTACTTC. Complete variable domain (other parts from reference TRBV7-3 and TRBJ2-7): GAGVSQTPSNKVTEKGKYVELRCDPISGHTALYWYRQSLGQGPEFLIYFQGTGAADDSGLPNDRFFAVRPEGSVSTLKIQRTERGDSAVYLCASSPGTSGSWREQYFGPGTRLTVT.

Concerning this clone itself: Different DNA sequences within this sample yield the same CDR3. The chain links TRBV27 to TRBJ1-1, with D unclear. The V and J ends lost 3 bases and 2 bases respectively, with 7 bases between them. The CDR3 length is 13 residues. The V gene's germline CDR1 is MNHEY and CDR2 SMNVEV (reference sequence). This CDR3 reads CASSFSRNTEAFF. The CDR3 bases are TGTGCCAGCAGTTTCTCGCGTAACACTGAAGCTTTCTTT.

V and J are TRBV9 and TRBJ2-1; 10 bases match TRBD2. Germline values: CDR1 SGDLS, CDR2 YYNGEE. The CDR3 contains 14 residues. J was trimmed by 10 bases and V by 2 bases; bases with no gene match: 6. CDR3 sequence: CASSVASGSREQFF. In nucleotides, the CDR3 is TGTGCCAGCAGCGTTGCTAGCGGGAGCCGGGAGCAGTTCTTC.

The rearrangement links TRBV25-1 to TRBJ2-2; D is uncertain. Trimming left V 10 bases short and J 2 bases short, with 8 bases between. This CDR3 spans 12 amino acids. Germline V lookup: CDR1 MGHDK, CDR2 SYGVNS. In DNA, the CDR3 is TGTGCCACCTCAGGAAACACCGGGGAGCTGTTTTTT. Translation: CATSGNTGELFF.